This TCR beta chain was captured in a study of T cells in Graves' hyperthyroidism and ophthalmopathy. Template material for amplifying TCR beta CDR3 regions consisted of RNA transcripts. Initially, a first-round RT-PCR of the TCR CDR3 employed the HTBI primer set. TCRdb reprocessed the multiplex PCR reads with MiXCR, giving one entry per CDR3 protein. Of roughly 350,000 distinct CDR3 sequences listed, roughly 13% are singletons. This clonotype has at least ten counts. V gave up 3 bases and J gave up 8 bases; unmatched junction bases: 8. Germline V gives CDR1 MNHNS, CDR2 SASEGT. The CDR3 spans 14 residues.

The V call is TRBV6-1, the J call TRBJ1-2; 8 bases line up with TRBD1. Sequences were obtained from blood. This clonotype was sampled from a woman aged 40 to 50 with Graves' ophthalmopathy. As DNA, the CDR3 is TGTGCCAGCAGTGATTTCCAGGGGGCCAGAGGCTACACCTTC. It encodes CASSDFQGARGYTF.